This TCR beta chain emerged from a study of blood T cell repertoires in COVID-19. Study-level background: Samples taken during acute and convalescent COVID-19 were collected in the United States, Italy and Spain.

Authors' data handling: Nucleated cell counts were estimated from reference gene primer amplification. Method: immunoSEQ multiplex PCR; TCRdb's copy keeps in-frame clones and lacks some. Clone size and the V and J calls come from that table; the DNA yielded D and trimming. The data contain 50,000 to 65,000 clones, roughly 87% of them singletons. The CDR3 spans 15 residues. Germline-derived CDR1 and CDR2 are SGHDT and YYEEEE. J was trimmed by 5 bases and V by 4 bases; bases with no gene match: 7. The rearrangement joins TRBV5-6 to TRBJ1-5; 9 bases are a match to TRBD1. The sequence was obtained from a man in his fifties or sixties with active COVID-19. The sample consisted of peripheral blood. The CDR3 protein is CASSGGQGRDQPQHF. CDR3 DNA sequence: TGTGCCAGCAGCGGGGGACAGGGCCGAGATCAGCCCCAGCATTTT.